A selection of T cell receptor beta chains follows, all from one sample in a study of beta chain features in type 1 diabetes. Using immunoSEQ multiplex PCR, the repertoire was profiled, and TCRdb retains in-frame clones only, with some absent. This table has 140,000 to 150,000 clones, 10% to 15% appearing once. The source material was central memory CD4+ T cells from blood. The receptors here all came from a man aged 18 to 29 with type 1 diabetes. Both conserved end residues are part of each CDR3. The D gene is left open where the match is weak. Clone sizes are given selectively: once, few, many, or a class where the clone is expanded.

abundance	v_gene	d_gene	j_gene	CDR3nt	CDR3aa
-	TRBV29-1	-	TRBJ2-6	TGCAGCGGTGTTCAGGCGCTGGGGGCCAACGTCCTGACTTTC	CSGVQALGANVLTF
-	TRBV14	-	TRBJ2-5	TGTGCCAGCAGCCGGCAGCCGACGGGGGAGACCCAGTACTTC	CASSRQPTGETQYF
-	TRBV28	-	TRBJ1-4	TGTGCCAGCAGTTTACCACGATATGAAAAACTGTTTTTT	CASSLPRYEKLFF
few	TRBV9	TRBD1	TRBJ1-1	TGTGCCAGCAGCGCGATCCGGGACAGGCGCTTCAACACTGAAGCTTTCTTT	CASSAIRDRRFNTEAFF
few	TRBV18	-	TRBJ1-5	TGTGCCAGCTCACTGGGGACGGCTGGGGGTGCTCGCAATCAGCCCCAGCATTTT	CASSLGTAGGARNQPQHF
many	TRBV29-1	-	TRBJ2-1	TGCAGCGCAGAGATATCCGATGAGCAGTTCTTC	CSAEISDEQFF
few	TRBV15	-	TRBJ2-7	TGTGCCACCAGCAGAGATGAAGCCTGGAACCAATTAAGAAGGGACGAGCAGTACTTC	CATSRDEAWNQLRRDEQYF
-	TRBV18	-	TRBJ1-2	TGTGCCAGCTCCAGACAGGATCAGGGCTACACCTTC	CASSRQDQGYTF
-	TRBV13	TRBD1	TRBJ1-1	TGTGCCAGCAGCCGCAGACCACGGACAGGGGGCCAAATGAACACTGAAGCTTTCTTT	CASSRRPRTGGQMNTEAFF
-	TRBV18	TRBD1	TRBJ2-7	TGTGCCAGCTCACCAAACAGGGGATCGTCGGTCTACGAGCAGTACTTC	CASSPNRGSSVYEQYF
few	TRBV30	-	TRBJ1-1	TGTGCCTGGACCCTCACTCCCCCTGAAGCTTTCTTT	CAWTLTPPEAFF
-	TRBV7-6	TRBD2	TRBJ2-7	TGTGCCAGCAGCTTAGCGAGGGGACTAGCGGGGGCCGAGCAGTACTTC	CASSLARGLAGAEQYF
few	TRBV7-8	TRBD2	TRBJ2-1	TGTGCCATCAGATCCGCACTAGCGGATTCCTACAATGAGCAGTTCTTC	CAIRSALADSYNEQFF
-	TRBV18	-	TRBJ2-1	TGTGCCAGCTCATCGACCAGGAGCTCCTACAATGAGCAGTTCTTC	CASSSTRSSYNEQFF
few	TRBV27	-	TRBJ1-2	TGTGCCAGCAGATCTACGGGACTAAGAGGCTACACCTTC	CASRSTGLRGYTF
-	TRBV11-3	TRBD1	TRBJ2-3	TGTGCCAGCAGCTTAACAGGGGGTAGCACAGATACGCAGTATTTT	CASSLTGGSTDTQYF
few	TRBV6-6	TRBD1	TRBJ1-6	TGTGCCAGCAGTCGACCGGGACAGGACTTTAAGTCCCTCCACTTT	CASSRPGQDFKSLHF